This T cell receptor beta chain was sequenced in a study of CD8 T cells in ankylosing spondylitis. MiXCR, applied by TCRdb to the 5' RACE reads, yields one record per CDR3 protein. The sample contains 90,000 to 100,000 distinct CDR3 sequences, roughly 8.3% of which appear only once. This clonotype was observed at least ten times. The TCR sequence derives from a male donor with ankylosing spondylitis or in good health (not recorded which). What was sequenced was blood, either unsorted or a sorted T cell fraction (not recorded which).

Written as DNA, the CDR3 is TGTGCCAGCAGCGTAGCATTTGGGGCTAGCGGTGGCACAGATACGCAGTATTTT. Translated: CASSVAFGASGGTDTQYF. The V call is TRBV9, the J call TRBJ2-3; 7 bases match TRBD2. CDR1 is SGDLS, CDR2 YYNGEE, per germline. V lost 0 bases and J lost 1; bases outside the gene matches: 11. This CDR3 has 18 residues.